This passage covers 18 T cell receptor beta chains from one sample sequenced in a study of OX40 agonist ivuxolimab in advanced cancers. Clones were sequenced by immunoSEQ multiplex PCR, and TCRdb holds only the in-frame ones, with some missing. Of more than 70,000 clones in the sample, 70% to 90% were seen once. Sequenced material: CD4+ or CD8+ T cells sorted from blood, taken in a trial of the OX40 agonist ivuxolimab. Every receptor here comes from an adult with an advanced solid tumor such as melanoma, head and neck, liver or kidney cancer.

The V and J genes are TRBV5-1 and TRBJ1-4; perhaps TRBD1 as D (5 bases). This CDR3 is 16 amino acids long. The V gene's germline CDR1 is SGHRS and CDR2 YFSETQ. Trimming pared 1 base from V and 3 bases from J, leaving 13 bases between. The CDR3 reads CASSLMGPASNEKLFF. CDR3 DNA: TGCGCCAGCAGCTTGATGGGACCCGCTTCTAATGAAAAACTGTTTTTT.

The chain combines TRBV27 with TRBJ1-2, with 10 bases matching TRBD1. This CDR3 contains 16 residues. The V gene's germline CDR1 is MNHEY and CDR2 SMNVEV (reference sequence). V shed 0 bases, J shed 1 base, and the junction held 2 bases outside the gene matches. The CDR3 sequence: CASSLSGQGRNYGYTF. The CDR3, as DNA: TGTGCCAGCAGTTTATCGGGACAGGGGCGTAACTATGGCTACACCTTC.

The gene calls are TRBV20-1 and TRBJ2-5; D unclear. The end of the DNA is better explained by TRBJ2-7, so the J call may be wrong. The length of the CDR3 is 11 residues. The germline gives CDR1 DFQATT, CDR2 SNEGSKA (reference sequence). CDR3: CSARDFVEQYF. CDR3 sequence (DNA): TGCAGTGCTAGAGATTTTGTCGAGCAGTACTTC.

This clone has a handful of counts. The gene calls are TRBV5-6 and TRBJ2-1; no clear D gene. V was clipped by 2 bases and J by 3 bases, with 6 bases between them. The germline CDR1 and CDR2 sequences are SGHDT and YYEEEE. CDR3 length: 13 residues. CDR3 DNA: TGTGCCAGCAGCTTTGATTACTACAATGAGCAGTTCTTC. Its protein product is CASSFDYYNEQFF.

On this clone: Germline and junction disagree at one end, which may indicate a read error. Other DNA sequences from this sample encode an identical CDR3 as well. This sequence joins TRBV19 and TRBJ2-6, with D unresolved. The CDR3 consists of 14 residues. CDR1 is LNHDA, CDR2 SQIVND, per germline (reference sequence). CDR3 sequence: CASSIDSGANVLTF. For the CDR3, the DNA is TGTGCCAGTAGCATAGACTCTGGGGCCAACGTCCTGACTTTC. The variable domain in full, with the rest retrieved from reference TRBV19 and TRBJ2-6, is DGGITQSPKYLFRKEGQNVTLSCEQNLNHDAMYWYRQDPGQGLRLIYYSQIVNDFQKGDIAEGYSVSREKKESFPLTVTSAQKNPTAFYLCASSIDSGANVLTFGAGSRLTVL.

The rearrangement uses TRBV14 and TRBJ2-3, with D unclear. V was cut by 1 base and J by 3 bases, with 5 bases left in between. The germline V gene has CDR1 SGHDN and CDR2 FVKESK. The CDR3 length is 13 residues. This CDR3 reads CASSQAGTDTQYF. CDR3 nucleotide sequence: TGTGCCAGCAGCCAAGCCGGGACAGATACGCAGTATTTT.

The chain joins TRBV30 to TRBJ2-7, with TRBD1 matching over 8 bases. The CDR3 is made up of 14 amino acids. The V gene's germline CDR1 is GTSNPN and CDR2 SVGIG (reference sequence). J gave up 0 bases and V 4 bases, and 5 bases lay outside the gene matches. Here the CDR3 reads CAWIRQGSSYEQYF. As DNA, the CDR3 is TGTGCCTGGATCAGACAGGGGAGCTCCTACGAGCAGTACTTC. Full variable domain (rest looked up from reference TRBV30 and TRBJ2-7): SQTIHQWPATLVQPVGSPLSLECTVEGTSNPNLYWYRQAAGRGLQLLFYSVGIGQISSEVPQNLSASRPQDRQFILSSKKLLLSDSGFYLCAWIRQGSSYEQYFGPGTRLTVT.

In its sample, this clone was seen a few times. This chain joins TRBV27 and TRBJ2-7; 7 nucleotides align to TRBD1. The trim removed 8 bases at V and 2 bases at J, leaving 9 bases unmatched. This CDR3 is built from 14 residues. The V gene's germline CDR1 is MNHEY and CDR2 SMNVEV (reference sequence). CDR3 in amino acids: CASGRQGITYEQYF. DNA of the CDR3: TGTGCCAGCGGGCGACAGGGTATTACCTACGAGCAGTACTTC.

This chain uses TRBV2 with TRBJ2-1, with 7 bases fitting TRBD2. V was clipped by 5 bases and J by 7 bases; unmatched bases: 5. The CDR3 spans 13 residues. Germline CDR1 is SNHLY and CDR2 is FYNNEI. CDR3 in amino acids: CASSLRGGNEQFF. CDR3 DNA sequence: TGTGCCAGCAGTCTCCGCGGGGGTAATGAGCAGTTCTTC. Drawing the rest from reference TRBV2 and TRBJ2-1, the complete variable domain is EPEVTQTPSHQVTQMGQEVILRCVPISNHLYFYWYRQILGQKVEFLVSFYNNEISEKSEIFDDQFSVERPDGSNFTLKIRSTKLEDSAMYFCASSLRGGNEQFFGPGTRLTVL.

V is TRBV14 and J is TRBJ1-6, with TRBD1 matching 8 bases. Trimming took 4 bases from V and 2 from J; bases not matched to a gene: 7. The CDR3 is 17 amino acids. Germline V gene data show CDR1 as SGHDN and CDR2 as FVKESK. The CDR3 protein is CASSPLGRGPYNSPLHF. As DNA, the CDR3 is TGTGCCAGCAGCCCCCTCGGCAGGGGGCCCTATAATTCACCCCTCCACTTT.

V usage is TRBV7-4 and J usage is TRBJ2-7; D gene ambiguous. With 3 bases removed from V and 6 bases from J, the gap between germline ends came to 6 bases. This CDR3 spans 11 amino acids. CDR1 is SGHVT, CDR2 SQSDAQ, per germline. CDR3 coding DNA: TGTGCCAGCAGCTTCAATCCCGAGCAGTACTTC. Its protein is CASSFNPEQYF.

This chain joins TRBV11-2 and TRBJ2-5; a weak D match, TRBD2 (5 bases). V was cut by 2 bases and J by 5 bases, with 12 bases left in between. The CDR3 sequence is 14 residues long. Looked up from germline, CDR1 is SGHAT and CDR2 is FQNNGV. In nucleotides, the CDR3 is TGTGCCAGCAGCTTACAACTAGGATCGGAGACCCAGTACTTC. Residues: CASSLQLGSETQYF.

This chain joins TRBV6-5 and TRBJ1-5, with 8 bases fitting TRBD1. This CDR3 contains 13 residues. The trim removed 5 bases at V and 8 bases at J, leaving 5 bases unmatched. The V gene's germline CDR1 is MNHEY and CDR2 SVGAGI. The CDR3 coding sequence is TGTGCCAGCAGTGTGGACAGGGCTGAGCCCCAGCATTTT. Translated, it gives CASSVDRAEPQHF.

V gene TRBV6-1 combines with J gene TRBJ1-3; D is ambiguous. Germline V gene data show CDR1 as MNHNS and CDR2 as SASEGT. The CDR3 runs 14 residues. Between the trimmed V and J ends, which lost 5 bases and 0 bases, there was a span of 8 bases. CDR3 in DNA: TGTGCCAGCAGTAGCACCGACTCTGGAAACACCATATATTTT. This codes for CASSSTDSGNTIYF.

This clone appeared a few times. The chain is built from TRBV28 and TRBJ1-2; D may be TRBD1 (5 bases). Trimming left V 1 base short and J 0 bases short, with 18 bases between. In germline, CDR1 is MDHEN, CDR2 SYDVKM. The CDR3 length is 18 residues. CDR3 in amino acids: CASSLLSPRQKPNYGYTF. CDR3 nucleotide sequence: TGTGCCAGCAGTTTATTATCACCTCGACAGAAACCTAACTATGGCTACACCTTC.

V is TRBV5-6 and J is TRBJ1-1, with D possibly being TRBD1 (5 bases). Germline V CDR1 and CDR2: SGHDT, YYEEEE. CDR3 length: 18 residues. The V gene lost 0 bases and the J gene lost 5 bases, with 23 bases spanning the gap. CDR3 protein: CASSLGLLGSRGGTEAFF. The CDR3 DNA reads as TGTGCCAGCAGCTTGGGATTACTCGGGAGTAGGGGTGGTACTGAAGCTTTCTTT.

The CDR3 is CASSSGTQLSIQYF. The CDR3 nucleotides read TGTGCCAGCAGCTCCGGGACACAGCTCTCGATTCAGTACTTC. V gene TRBV7-6 combines with J gene TRBJ2-4, with a possible D match to TRBD1 (6 bases). CDR3 length: 14 residues. The V end was cut by 4 bases, the J end by 10 bases, with 17 bases between. Germline CDR1 SGHVS, CDR2 FNYEAQ.

CDR3 region: CASSSRTGEGYEQYF. The CDR3 coding sequence is TGTGCCAGCAGCTCGCGGACAGGGGAAGGCTACGAGCAGTACTTC. This chain uses TRBV7-2 with TRBJ2-7; TRBD1 matches 9 bases. The CDR3 has 15 residues. CDR1 is SGHTA, CDR2 FQGNSA, per germline. V lost 4 bases and J lost 3; bases outside the gene matches: 7.